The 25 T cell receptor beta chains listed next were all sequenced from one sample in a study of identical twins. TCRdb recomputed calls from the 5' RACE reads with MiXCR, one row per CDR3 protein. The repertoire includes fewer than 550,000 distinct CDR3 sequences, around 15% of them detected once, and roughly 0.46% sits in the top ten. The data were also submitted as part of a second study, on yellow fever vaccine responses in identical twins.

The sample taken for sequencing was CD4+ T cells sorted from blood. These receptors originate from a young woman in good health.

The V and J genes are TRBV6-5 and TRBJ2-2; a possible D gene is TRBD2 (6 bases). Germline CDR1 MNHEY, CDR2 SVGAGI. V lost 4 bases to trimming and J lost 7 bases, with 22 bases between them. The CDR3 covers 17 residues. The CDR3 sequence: CASSSAPGSGWDGELFF. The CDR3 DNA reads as TGTGCCAGCAGTTCCGCGCCGGGAAGCGGGTGGGACGGGGAGCTGTTTTTT.

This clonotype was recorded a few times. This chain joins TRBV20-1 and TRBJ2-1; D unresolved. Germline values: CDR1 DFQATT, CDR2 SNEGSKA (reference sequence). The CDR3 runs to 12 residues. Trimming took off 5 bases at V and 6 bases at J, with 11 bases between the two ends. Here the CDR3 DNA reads TGCAGTGCTCTCCTGCGTAGCAATGAGCAGTTCTTC. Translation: CSALLRSNEQFF.

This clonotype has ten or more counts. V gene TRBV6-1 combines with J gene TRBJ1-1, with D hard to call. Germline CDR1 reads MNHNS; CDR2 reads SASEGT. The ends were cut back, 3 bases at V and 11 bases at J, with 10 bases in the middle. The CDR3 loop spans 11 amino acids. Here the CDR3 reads CASSDFDSAFF. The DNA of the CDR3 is TGTGCCAGCAGTGACTTCGATTCGGCTTTCTTT.

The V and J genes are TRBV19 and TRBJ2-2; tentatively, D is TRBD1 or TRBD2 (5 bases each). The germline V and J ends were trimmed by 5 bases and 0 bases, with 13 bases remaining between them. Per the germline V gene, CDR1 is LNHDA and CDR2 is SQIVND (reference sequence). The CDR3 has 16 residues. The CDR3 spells CASSRGRISNTGELFF. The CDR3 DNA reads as TGTGCCAGTAGTCGGGGCCGAATATCGAACACCGGGGAGCTGTTTTTT.

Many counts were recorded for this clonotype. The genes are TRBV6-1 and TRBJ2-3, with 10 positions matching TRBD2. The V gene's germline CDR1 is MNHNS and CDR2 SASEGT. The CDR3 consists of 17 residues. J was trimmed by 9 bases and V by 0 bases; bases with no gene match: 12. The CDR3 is CASSEAGLAGVMRTQYF. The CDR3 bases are TGTGCCAGCAGTGAAGCGGGGCTAGCGGGAGTAATGCGAACGCAGTATTTT.

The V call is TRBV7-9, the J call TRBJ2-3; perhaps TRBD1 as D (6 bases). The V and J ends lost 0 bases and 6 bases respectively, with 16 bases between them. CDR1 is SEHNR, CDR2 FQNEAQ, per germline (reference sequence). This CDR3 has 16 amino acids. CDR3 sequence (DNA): TGTGCCAGCAGCTTAGCAGTCAGGGGTAGAGGGGATACGCAGTATTTT. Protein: CASSLAVRGRGDTQYF.

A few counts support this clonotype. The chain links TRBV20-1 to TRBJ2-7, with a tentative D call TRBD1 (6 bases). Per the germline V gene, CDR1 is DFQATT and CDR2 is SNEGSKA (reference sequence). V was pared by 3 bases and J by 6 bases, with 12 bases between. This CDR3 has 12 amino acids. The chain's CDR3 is CSASNRVSEQYF. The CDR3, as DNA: TGCAGTGCTAGCAACAGGGTGAGCGAGCAGTACTTC.

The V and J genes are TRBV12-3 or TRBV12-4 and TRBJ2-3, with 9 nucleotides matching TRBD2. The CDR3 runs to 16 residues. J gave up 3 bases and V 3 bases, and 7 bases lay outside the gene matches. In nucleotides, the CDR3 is TGTGCCAGCAGTTTTGATAGCGGGAGTACAACAGATACGCAGTATTTT. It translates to CASSFDSGSTTDTQYF.

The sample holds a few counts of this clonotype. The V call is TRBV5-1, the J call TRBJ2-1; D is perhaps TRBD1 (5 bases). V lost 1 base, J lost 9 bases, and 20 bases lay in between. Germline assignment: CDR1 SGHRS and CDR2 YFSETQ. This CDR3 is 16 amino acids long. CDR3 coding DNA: TGCGCCAGCAGCTTGCCCCGCACAGGAAGGGTTGGTGAGCAGTTCTTC. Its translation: CASSLPRTGRVGEQFF.

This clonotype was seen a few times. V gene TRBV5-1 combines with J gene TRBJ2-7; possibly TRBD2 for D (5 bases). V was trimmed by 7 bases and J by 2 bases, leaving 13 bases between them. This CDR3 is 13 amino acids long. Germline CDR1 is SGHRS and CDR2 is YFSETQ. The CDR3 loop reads CASQSGPAYEQYF. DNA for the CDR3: TGCGCCAGCCAAAGCGGACCAGCCTACGAGCAGTACTTC.

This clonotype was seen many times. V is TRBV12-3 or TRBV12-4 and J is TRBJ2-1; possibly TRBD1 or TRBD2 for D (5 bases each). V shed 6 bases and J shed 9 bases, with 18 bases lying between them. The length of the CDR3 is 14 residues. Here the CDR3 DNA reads TGTGCCAGCAGCCGAGTCCTACAGAGGGGTGAGCAGTTCTTC. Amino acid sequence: CASSRVLQRGEQFF.

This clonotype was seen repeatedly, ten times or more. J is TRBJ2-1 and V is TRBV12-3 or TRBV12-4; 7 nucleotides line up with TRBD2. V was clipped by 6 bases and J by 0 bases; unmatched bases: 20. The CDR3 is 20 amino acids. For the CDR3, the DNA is TGTGCCAGCAGAGCGGGACGTAGGGGTCTAGCGCGTGGCTCCTACAATGAGCAGTTCTTC. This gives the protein CASRAGRRGLARGSYNEQFF.

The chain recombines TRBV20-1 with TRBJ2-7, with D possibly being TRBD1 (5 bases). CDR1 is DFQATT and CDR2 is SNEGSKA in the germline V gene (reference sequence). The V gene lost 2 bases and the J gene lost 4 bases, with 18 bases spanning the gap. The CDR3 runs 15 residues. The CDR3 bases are TGCAGTGCTAGAAAGGGGCCTGGTTGGGCTTACGAGCAGTACGTC. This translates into CSARKGPGWAYEQYV.

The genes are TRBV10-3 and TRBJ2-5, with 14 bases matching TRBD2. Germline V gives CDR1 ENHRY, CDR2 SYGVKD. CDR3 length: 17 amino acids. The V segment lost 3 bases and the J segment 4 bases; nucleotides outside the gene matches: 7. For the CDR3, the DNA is TGTGCCATCAGTGATACCGCCGGGACTAGCGGGAGAGAGACCCAGTACTTC. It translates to CAISDTAGTSGRETQYF.

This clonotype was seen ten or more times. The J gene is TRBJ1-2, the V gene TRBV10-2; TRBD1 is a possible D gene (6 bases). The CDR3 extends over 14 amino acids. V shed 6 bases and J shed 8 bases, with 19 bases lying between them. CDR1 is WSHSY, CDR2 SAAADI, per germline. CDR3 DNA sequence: TGCGCCAGCAGCCTTGGACAGACCATAGGGGGCTACACCTTC. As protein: CASSLGQTIGGYTF.

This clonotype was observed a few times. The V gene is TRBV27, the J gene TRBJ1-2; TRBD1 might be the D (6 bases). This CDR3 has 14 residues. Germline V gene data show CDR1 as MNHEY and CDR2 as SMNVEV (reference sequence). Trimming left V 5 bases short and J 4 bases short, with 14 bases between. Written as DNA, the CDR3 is TGTGCCAGCAGTGTAGACAGGCGCAGCTATGGCTACACCTTC. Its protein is CASSVDRRSYGYTF.

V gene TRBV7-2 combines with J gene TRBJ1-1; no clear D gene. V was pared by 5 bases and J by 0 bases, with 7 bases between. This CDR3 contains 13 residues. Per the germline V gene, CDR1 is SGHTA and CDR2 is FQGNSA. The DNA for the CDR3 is TGTGCCAGCAGCCGAATAATGAACACTGAAGCTTTCTTT. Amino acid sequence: CASSRIMNTEAFF.

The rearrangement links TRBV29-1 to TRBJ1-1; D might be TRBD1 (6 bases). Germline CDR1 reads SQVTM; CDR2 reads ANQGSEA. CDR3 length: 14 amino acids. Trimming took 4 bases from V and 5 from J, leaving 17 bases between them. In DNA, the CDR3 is TGCAGCGTTGTTCGAGGGGGGGCGCGGACTGAAGCTTTCTTT. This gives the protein CSVVRGGARTEAFF. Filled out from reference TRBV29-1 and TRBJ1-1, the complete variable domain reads SAVISQKPSRDICQRGTSLTIQCQVDSQVTMMFWYRQQPGQSLTLIATANQGSEATYESGFVIDKFPISRPNLTFSTLTVSNMSPEDSSIYLCSVVRGGARTEAFFGQGTRLTVV.

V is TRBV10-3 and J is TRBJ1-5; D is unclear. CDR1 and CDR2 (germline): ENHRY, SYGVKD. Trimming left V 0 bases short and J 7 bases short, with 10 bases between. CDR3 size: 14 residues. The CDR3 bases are TGTGCCATCAGTGAGTCACTCCGGGAGCAGCCCCAGCATTTT. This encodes CAISESLREQPQHF.

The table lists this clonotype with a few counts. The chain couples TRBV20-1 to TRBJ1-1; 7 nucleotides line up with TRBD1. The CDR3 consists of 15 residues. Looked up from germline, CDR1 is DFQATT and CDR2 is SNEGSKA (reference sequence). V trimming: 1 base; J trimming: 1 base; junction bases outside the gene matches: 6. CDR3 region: CSARGRQGPNTEAFF. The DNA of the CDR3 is TGCAGTGCTAGAGGCCGACAGGGACCGAACACTGAAGCTTTCTTT.

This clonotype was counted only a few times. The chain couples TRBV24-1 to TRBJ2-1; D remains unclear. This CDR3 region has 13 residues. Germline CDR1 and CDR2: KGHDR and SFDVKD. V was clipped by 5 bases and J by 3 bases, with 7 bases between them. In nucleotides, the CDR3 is TGTGCCACCAGTGCGGTCGGCTACAATGAGCAGTTCTTC. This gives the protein CATSAVGYNEQFF.

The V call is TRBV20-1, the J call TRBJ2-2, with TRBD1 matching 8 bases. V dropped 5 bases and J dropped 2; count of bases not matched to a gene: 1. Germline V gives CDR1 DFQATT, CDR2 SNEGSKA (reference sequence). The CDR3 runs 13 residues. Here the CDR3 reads CSADRGNTGELFF. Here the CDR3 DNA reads TGCAGTGCTGACAGGGGAAACACCGGGGAGCTGTTTTTT.

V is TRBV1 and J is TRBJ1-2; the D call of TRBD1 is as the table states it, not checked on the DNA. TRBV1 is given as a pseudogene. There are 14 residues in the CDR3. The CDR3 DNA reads TGCACCAGCAAAGGACCCAGGGATTTCTATGGCTACACCTTC. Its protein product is CTSKGPRDFYGYTF.

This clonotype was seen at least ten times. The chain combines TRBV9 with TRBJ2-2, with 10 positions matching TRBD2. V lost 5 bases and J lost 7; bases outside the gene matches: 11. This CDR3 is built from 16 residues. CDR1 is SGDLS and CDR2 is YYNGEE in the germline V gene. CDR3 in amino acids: CASRDTSSGSIGELFF. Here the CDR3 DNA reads TGTGCCAGCAGGGACACATCTAGCGGGAGTATCGGGGAGCTGTTTTTT.

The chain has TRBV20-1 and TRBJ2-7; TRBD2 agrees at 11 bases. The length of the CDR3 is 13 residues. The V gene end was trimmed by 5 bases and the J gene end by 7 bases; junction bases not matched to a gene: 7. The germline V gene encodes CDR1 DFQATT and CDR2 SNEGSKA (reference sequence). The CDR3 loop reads CSARLAGRMEQYF. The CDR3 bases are TGCAGTGCTCGACTAGCGGGGAGAATGGAGCAGTACTTC.